What follows are 17 T cell receptor beta chains derived from one specimen sequenced in a study of blood T cell repertoires in COVID-19. Sequenced by immunoSEQ multiplex PCR; TCRdb stores in-frame clones only, minus some. This table holds around 19,000 clones, 70% to 90% found once. The sequencing sample was made of peripheral blood. The receptor set was obtained from a human donor in a cohort sampled during active COVID-19.

This clone was seen a handful of times. The chain has TRBV4-1 and TRBJ2-2; 7 bases line up with TRBD2. The V and J ends lost 0 bases and 4 bases, in that order; junction bases with no gene match: 11. This CDR3 spans 18 amino acids. The germline V gene encodes CDR1 MGHRA and CDR2 YSYEKL. CDR3 loop: CASSQEELSASGTGELFF. CDR3 bases: TGCGCCAGCAGCCAAGAAGAACTATCGGCTAGCGGCACCGGGGAGCTGTTTTTT.

The V call is TRBV7-3, the J call TRBJ2-1, with 9 nucleotides matching TRBD2. The CDR3 has 14 residues. The V gene's germline CDR1 is SGHTA and CDR2 FQGTGA. V lost 5 bases, J lost 8 bases, and 7 bases stayed unmatched. The CDR3 region has the DNA TGTGCCAGCAGCCCCCAGATAGCGGGAGATGAGCAGTTCTTC. Amino acids: CASSPQIAGDEQFF.

The chain is built from TRBV10-2 and TRBJ2-2, with 10 bases matching TRBD2. V lost 2 bases to trimming and J lost 7 bases; unmatched junction nucleotides: 4. The V gene's germline CDR1 is WSHSY and CDR2 SAAADI. The CDR3 sequence is 15 residues long. The CDR3 loop is CASSELAGVHGELFF. The CDR3 DNA reads as TGCGCCAGCAGTGAGCTAGCGGGAGTGCACGGGGAGCTGTTTTTT.

CDR3 nucleotides: TGTGCCAGTAGTACCCGGACAGCCTCCTACGAGCAGTACTTC. Translated: CASSTRTASYEQYF. The rearrangement joins TRBV19 to TRBJ2-7; possible D gene TRBD1, 6 bases. Germline CDR1 and CDR2: LNHDA and SQIVND (reference sequence). V dropped 4 bases and J dropped 0 bases, with 10 bases sitting between them. CDR3 length: 14 residues.

The rearrangement uses TRBV4-1 and TRBJ2-3; TRBD2 agrees at 7 bases. This CDR3 spans 16 amino acids. Germline assignment: CDR1 MGHRA and CDR2 YSYEKL. Trimming cost V 4 bases and J 3 bases; bases outside gene matches: 10. CDR3 DNA: TGCGCCAGCAGCCCAGGGCGCGGGGGAAGGACAGATACGCAGTATTTT. This translates into CASSPGRGGRTDTQYF.

This clone turned up a few times. The chain recombines TRBV30 with TRBJ2-7, with D maybe TRBD2 (5 bases). Germline assignment: CDR1 GTSNPN and CDR2 SVGIG (reference sequence). This CDR3 is 12 amino acids long. V lost 2 bases and J lost 3, with 8 bases in between. This CDR3 reads CAWSRGHYEQYF. The CDR3 DNA reads TGTGCCTGGAGTAGAGGGCACTACGAGCAGTACTTC.

The chain has TRBV27 and TRBJ1-4; 9 nucleotides align to TRBD1. Germline V gene data show CDR1 as MNHEY and CDR2 as SMNVEV (reference sequence). V shed 10 bases and J 8 bases; nucleotides not matched to a gene: 14. The CDR3 covers 15 residues. The CDR3 nucleotides are TGTGCCACCGGATCACAGGGGGCAATATGGGAAAAACTGTTTTTT. Protein: CATGSQGAIWEKLFF. Drawing the rest from reference TRBV27 and TRBJ1-4, the complete variable domain is EAQVTQNPRYLITVTGKKLTVTCSQNMNHEYMSWYRQDPGLGLRQIYYSMNVEVTDKGDVPEGYKVSRKEKRNFPLILESPSPNQTSLYFCATGSQGAIWEKLFFGSGTQLSVL.

This rearrangement joins TRBV14 to TRBJ1-6; D is unresolved. The germline V gene has CDR1 SGHDN and CDR2 FVKESK. The V end lost 4 bases, the J end lost 5 bases, and 12 bases lay between the germline ends. The CDR3 is 15 amino acids. As DNA, the CDR3 is TGTGCCAGCAGCCGATTCGGGTCTAATAATTCACCCCTCCACTTT. Its protein is CASSRFGSNNSPLHF. The full variable domain, its missing parts supplied by reference TRBV14 and TRBJ1-6, is EAGVTQFPSHSVIEKGQTVTLRCDPISGHDNLYWYRRVMGKEIKFLLHFVKESKQDESGMPNNRFLAERTGGTYSTLKVQPAELEDSGVYFCASSRFGSNNSPLHFGNGTRLTVT.

This clone was seen just once. J is TRBJ1-4 and V is TRBV13, with 9 nucleotides matching TRBD1. This CDR3 contains 15 residues. V was clipped by 6 bases and J by 5 bases; unmatched bases: 7. The germline gives CDR1 PRHDT, CDR2 FYEKMQ (reference sequence). CDR3 nucleotide sequence: TGTGCCAGCAGTCTAGACAGGGGGGAGAATGAAAAACTGTTTTTT. Encoded protein: CASSLDRGENEKLFF.

This chain connects TRBV6-5 to TRBJ1-1; TRBD1 matches 7 bases. Unmatched junction bases numbered 5, after V lost 6 bases and J lost 1 base. In germline, CDR1 is MNHEY, CDR2 SVGAGI. The CDR3 contains 14 residues. CDR3 sequence: CASRRQGRNTEAFF. The CDR3 coding sequence is TGTGCCAGCAGGAGACAGGGACGGAACACTGAAGCTTTCTTT.

The V call is TRBV5-4, the J call TRBJ2-1; TRBD2 matches at 7 bases. CDR3 length: 18 residues. CDR1 is SGHNT and CDR2 is YYREEE in the germline V gene (reference sequence). V lost 0 bases and J lost 5; bases outside the gene matches: 14. The CDR3 DNA sequence: TGTGCCAGCAGCTTGGATCGTCTTGACCGGGCGGGGGACAATGAGCAGTTCTTC. It specifies CASSLDRLDRAGDNEQFF.

Only a few counts were recorded for this clone. The chain recombines TRBV6-6 with TRBJ1-4, with 9 bases fitting TRBD1. Germline V gives CDR1 MNHNY, CDR2 SVGAGI (reference sequence). The CDR3 is made up of 16 amino acids. The trim removed 4 bases at V and 3 bases at J, leaving 6 bases unmatched. The CDR3 spells CASSLMGTGPNEKLFF. The DNA for the CDR3 is TGTGCCAGCAGTTTAATGGGGACAGGGCCTAATGAAAAACTGTTTTTT.

The J gene is TRBJ2-3, the V gene TRBV4-1; TRBD2 might be the D (6 bases). V lost 0 bases and J lost 6, with 16 bases in between. The CDR3 runs 16 residues. CDR1 and CDR2 (germline): MGHRA, YSYEKL. In DNA form, the CDR3 reads TGCGCCAGCAGCCAAGATGTCGGGAGCGAGCTGGATACGCAGTATTTT. Protein: CASSQDVGSELDTQYF.

This rearrangement joins TRBV27 to TRBJ2-7, with TRBD2 matching 9 bases. Per germline, CDR1 MNHEY and CDR2 SMNVEV (reference sequence). With 6 bases clipped from V and 3 bases from J, the junction kept 6 bases outside the gene matches. The length of the CDR3 is 14 residues. The CDR3 region is CASRGAGGGYEQYF. CDR3 DNA: TGTGCCAGCAGGGGGGCGGGAGGGGGCTACGAGCAGTACTTC.

The rearrangement joins TRBV3-1 (or the pseudogene TRBV3-2) to TRBJ2-7; 8 bases line up with TRBD1. CDR1 is LGHDT, CDR2 YNNKEL, per germline (reference sequence). V was pared by 2 bases and J by 4 bases, with 10 bases of the junction left unmatched. The CDR3 is 16 residues long. CDR3 sequence reads: CASSQRWTGFSYEQYF. In nucleotides, the CDR3 is TGTGCCAGCAGCCAAAGATGGACAGGGTTTTCATACGAGCAGTACTTC.

This sequence joins TRBV5-1 and TRBJ2-1; 9 bases are shared with TRBD2. J gave up 7 bases and V 3 bases, and 11 bases lay outside the gene matches. The germline V gene has CDR1 SGHRS and CDR2 YFSETQ. CDR3 size: 16 residues. This CDR3 is CASSSLLAGKGNEQFF. For the CDR3, the DNA is TGCGCCAGCAGCTCTCTACTAGCGGGCAAGGGGAATGAGCAGTTCTTC.

V is TRBV28 and J is TRBJ1-6, with D maybe TRBD1 (5 bases). The V and J ends lost 7 bases and 3 bases respectively, with 13 bases between them. Germline-derived CDR1 and CDR2 are MDHEN and SYDVKM. The CDR3 length is 15 residues. CDR3 sequence: CASTQQGFYNSPLHF. Written as DNA, the CDR3 is TGTGCCAGCACTCAGCAGGGATTCTATAATTCACCCCTCCACTTT.